This T cell receptor beta chain was sequenced in a study of response to subunit inactivated influenza vaccine. MiXCR, applied by TCRdb to the RT-PCR reads, yields one record per CDR3 protein. This sample yields approximately 500,000 distinct CDR3 sequences, of which 14% are seen a single time; roughly 11% belongs to the top ten. The V and J ends lost 4 bases and 3 bases respectively, with 10 bases between them. CDR3 size: 13 residues. The V gene's germline CDR1 is LNHDA and CDR2 SQIVND (reference sequence). The source material was PBMCs from blood, sampled 12 days after vaccination. The receptor's source is a man between 45 and 60 years old who received an inactivated influenza vaccine. This chain connects TRBV19 to TRBJ2-7; no clear D. CDR3 sequence: CASSKGPGYEQYF. CDR3 in DNA: TGTGCCAGTAGTAAAGGACCGGGCTACGAGCAGTACTTC.